The 2 T cell receptor beta chains given below trace back to one sample, sequenced in a study of identical twins. TCRdb recomputed calls from the 5' RACE reads with MiXCR, one row per CDR3 protein. Of 700,000 to 950,000 distinct CDR3 sequences in the sample, about 12% were seen once. These same data were also listed under a study on yellow fever vaccine responses in identical twins.

The sample taken for sequencing was PBMCs. The receptors shown here come from a woman aged 18 to 35 in good health.

The sample holds many counts of this clonotype. The V call is TRBV5-1, the J call TRBJ2-5; D is possibly TRBD1 (6 bases). Germline CDR1 reads SGHRS; CDR2 reads YFSETQ. The germline V and J ends were trimmed by 0 bases and 5 bases, with 17 bases remaining between them. The CDR3 covers 16 residues. CDR3 nucleotide sequence: TGCGCCAGCAGCTTGGGGTCTGGACAGTTCAAGGAGACCCAGTACTTC. The encoded protein is CASSLGSGQFKETQYF.

This clonotype was seen only a few times. The chain couples TRBV5-1 to TRBJ2-6; weak D call: TRBD2 (5 bases). This CDR3 region has 21 residues. Trimming cost V 5 bases and J 1 base, with 28 bases left between them. From germline, CDR1 is SGHRS and CDR2 YFSETQ. The CDR3 sequence: CASRRRTGIPTNGSGANVLTF. CDR3 bases: TGCGCCAGCAGGCGGAGGACCGGGATACCTACAAATGGGTCTGGGGCCAACGTCCTGACTTTC.